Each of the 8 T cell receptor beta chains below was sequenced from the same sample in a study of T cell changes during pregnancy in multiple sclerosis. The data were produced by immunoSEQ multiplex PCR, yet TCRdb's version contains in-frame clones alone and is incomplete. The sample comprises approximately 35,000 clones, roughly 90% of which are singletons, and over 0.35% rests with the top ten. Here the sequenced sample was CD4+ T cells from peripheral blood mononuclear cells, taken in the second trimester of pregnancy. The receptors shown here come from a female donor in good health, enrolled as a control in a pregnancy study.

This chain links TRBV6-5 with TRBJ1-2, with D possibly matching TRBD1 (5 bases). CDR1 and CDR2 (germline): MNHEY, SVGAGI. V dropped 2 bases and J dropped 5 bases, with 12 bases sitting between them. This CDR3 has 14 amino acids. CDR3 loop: CASSYGGGVYGYTF. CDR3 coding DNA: TGTGCCAGCAGTTACGGGGGAGGCGTTTATGGCTACACCTTC.

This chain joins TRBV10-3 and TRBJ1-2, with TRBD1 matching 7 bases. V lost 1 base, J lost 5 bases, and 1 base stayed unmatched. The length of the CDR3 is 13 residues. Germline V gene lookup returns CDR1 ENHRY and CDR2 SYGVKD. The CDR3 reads CAISELQGYGYTF. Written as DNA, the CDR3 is TGTGCCATCAGTGAGTTACAGGGGTATGGCTACACCTTC.

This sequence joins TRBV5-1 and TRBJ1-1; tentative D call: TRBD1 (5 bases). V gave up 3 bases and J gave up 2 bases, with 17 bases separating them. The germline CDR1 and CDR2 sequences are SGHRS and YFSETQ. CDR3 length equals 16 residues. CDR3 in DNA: TGCGCCAGCAGCTCGGGACTCCTCTTTCGAAACACTGAAGCTTTCTTT. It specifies CASSSGLLFRNTEAFF.

The CDR3 DNA reads TGTGCCAGCAGTGGGGGCCAGCGGGAGCTGTACGAGCAGTACTTC. Its translation is CASSGGQRELYEQYF. The chain uses TRBV2 and TRBJ2-7, with TRBD2 matching over 8 bases. CDR1 and CDR2 (germline): SNHLY, FYNNEI. The CDR3 has 15 amino acids. V gave up 4 bases and J gave up 4 bases; unmatched junction bases: 9. The whole variable domain, filled in from reference TRBV2 and TRBJ2-7, reads EPEVTQTPSHQVTQMGQEVILRCVPISNHLYFYWYRQILGQKVEFLVSFYNNEISEKSEIFDDQFSVERPDGSNFTLKIRSTKLEDSAMYFCASSGGQRELYEQYFGPGTRLTVT.

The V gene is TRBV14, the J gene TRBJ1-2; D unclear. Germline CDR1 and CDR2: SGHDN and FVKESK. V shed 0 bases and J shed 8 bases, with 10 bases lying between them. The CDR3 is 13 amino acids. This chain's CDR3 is CASSQDFGYGYTF. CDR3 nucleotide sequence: TGTGCCAGCAGCCAAGATTTCGGTTACGGCTACACCTTC.

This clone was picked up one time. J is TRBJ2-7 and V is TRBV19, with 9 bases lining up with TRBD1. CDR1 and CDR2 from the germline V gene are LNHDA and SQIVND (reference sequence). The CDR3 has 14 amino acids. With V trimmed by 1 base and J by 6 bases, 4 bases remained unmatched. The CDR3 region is CASSIADRGSEQYF. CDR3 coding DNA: TGTGCCAGTAGTATAGCGGACAGGGGTTCCGAGCAGTACTTC.

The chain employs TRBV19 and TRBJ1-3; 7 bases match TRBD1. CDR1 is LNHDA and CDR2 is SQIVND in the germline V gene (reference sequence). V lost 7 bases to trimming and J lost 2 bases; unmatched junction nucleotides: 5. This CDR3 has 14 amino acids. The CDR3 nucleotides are TGTGCCAGTACCATTACAGGGGCTGGAAACACCATATATTTT. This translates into CASTITGAGNTIYF.

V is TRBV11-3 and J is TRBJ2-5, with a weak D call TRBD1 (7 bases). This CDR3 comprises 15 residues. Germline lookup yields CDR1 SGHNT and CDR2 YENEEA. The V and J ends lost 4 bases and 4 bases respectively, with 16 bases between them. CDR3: CASSSQGGGTETQYF. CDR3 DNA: TGTGCCAGCAGCTCCCAGGGGGGCGGGACAGAGACCCAGTACTTC. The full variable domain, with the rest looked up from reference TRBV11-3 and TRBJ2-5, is EAGVVQSPRYKIIEKKQPVAFWCNPISGHNTLYWYLQNLGQGPELLIRYENEEAVDDSQLPKDRFSAERLKGVDSTLKIQPAELGDSAVYLCASSSQGGGTETQYFGPGTRLLVL.